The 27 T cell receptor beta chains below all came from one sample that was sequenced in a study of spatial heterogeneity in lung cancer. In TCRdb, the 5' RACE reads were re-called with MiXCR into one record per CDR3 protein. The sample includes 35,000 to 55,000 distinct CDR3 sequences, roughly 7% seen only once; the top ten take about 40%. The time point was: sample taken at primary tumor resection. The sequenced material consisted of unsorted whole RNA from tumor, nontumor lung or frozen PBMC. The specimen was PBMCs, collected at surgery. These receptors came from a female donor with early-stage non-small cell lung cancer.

CDR3 bases: TGTGCCAGCAGTTTGCGGGACATGAACTATGGCTACACCTTC. It codes for CASSLRDMNYGYTF. The V call is TRBV12-3 or TRBV12-4, the J call TRBJ1-2; weak D call: TRBD1 (6 bases). The CDR3 has 14 amino acids. V was shortened by 3 bases and J by 2 bases, with 10 bases between the two germline ends.

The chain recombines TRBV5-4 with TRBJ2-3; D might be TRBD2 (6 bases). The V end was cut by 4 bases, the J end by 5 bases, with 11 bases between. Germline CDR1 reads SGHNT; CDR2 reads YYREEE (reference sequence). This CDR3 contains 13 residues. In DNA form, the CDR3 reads TGTGCCAGCAGCCAGGAGGGCGGAGATACGCAGTATTTT. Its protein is CASSQEGGDTQYF.

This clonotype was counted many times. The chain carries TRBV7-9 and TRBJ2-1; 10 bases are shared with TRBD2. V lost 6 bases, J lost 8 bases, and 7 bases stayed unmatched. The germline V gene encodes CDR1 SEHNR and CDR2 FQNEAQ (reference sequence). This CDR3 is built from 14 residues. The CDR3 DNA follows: TGTGCCAGCAGTGTAGCGGGGGGCCCCGATGAGCAGTTCTTC. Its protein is CASSVAGGPDEQFF.

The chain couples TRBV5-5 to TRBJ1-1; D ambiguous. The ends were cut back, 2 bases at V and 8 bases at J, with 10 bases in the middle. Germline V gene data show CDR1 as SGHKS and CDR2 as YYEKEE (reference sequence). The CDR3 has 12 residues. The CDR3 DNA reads TGTGCCAGCAGCTTTTACCAGACCGAAGCTTTCTTT. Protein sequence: CASSFYQTEAFF.

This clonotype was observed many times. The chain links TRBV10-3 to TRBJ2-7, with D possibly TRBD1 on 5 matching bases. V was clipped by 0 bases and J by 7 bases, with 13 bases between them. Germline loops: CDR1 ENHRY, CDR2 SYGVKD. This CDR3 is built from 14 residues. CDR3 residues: CAISESGGAGEQYF. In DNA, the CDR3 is TGTGCCATCAGTGAGTCGGGTGGGGCTGGGGAGCAGTACTTC.

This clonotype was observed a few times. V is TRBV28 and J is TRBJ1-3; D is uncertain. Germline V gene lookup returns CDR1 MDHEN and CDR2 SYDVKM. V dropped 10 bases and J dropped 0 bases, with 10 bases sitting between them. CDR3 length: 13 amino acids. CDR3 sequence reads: CATVVPSGNTIYF. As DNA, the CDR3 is TGTGCCACCGTAGTCCCCTCTGGAAACACCATATATTTT.

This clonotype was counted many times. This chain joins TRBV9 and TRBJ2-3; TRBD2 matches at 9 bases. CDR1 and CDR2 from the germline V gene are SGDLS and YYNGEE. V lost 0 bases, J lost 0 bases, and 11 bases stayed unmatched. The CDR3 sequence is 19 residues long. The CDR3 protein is CASSVERISGGRSTDTQYF. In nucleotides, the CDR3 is TGTGCCAGCAGCGTAGAAAGGATTAGCGGGGGCCGGAGCACAGATACGCAGTATTTT. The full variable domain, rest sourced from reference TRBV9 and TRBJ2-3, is DSGVTQTPKHLITATGQRVTLRCSPRSGDLSVYWYQQSLDQGLQFLIQYYNGEERAKGNILERFSAQQFPDLHSELNLSSLELGDSALYFCASSVERISGGRSTDTQYFGPGTRLTVL.

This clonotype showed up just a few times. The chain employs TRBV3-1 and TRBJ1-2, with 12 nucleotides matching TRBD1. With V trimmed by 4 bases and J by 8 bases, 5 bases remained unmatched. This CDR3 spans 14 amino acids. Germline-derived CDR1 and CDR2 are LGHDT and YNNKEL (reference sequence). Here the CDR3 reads CASSRGQGADGYTF. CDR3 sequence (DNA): TGTGCCAGCAGCCGGGGACAGGGGGCCGACGGCTACACCTTC.

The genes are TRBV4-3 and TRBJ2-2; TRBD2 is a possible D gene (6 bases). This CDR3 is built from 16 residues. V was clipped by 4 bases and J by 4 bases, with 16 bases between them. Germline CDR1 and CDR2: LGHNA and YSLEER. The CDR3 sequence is CASSPGRLGGTGELFF. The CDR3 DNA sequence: TGCGCCAGCAGCCCCGGACGGCTCGGGGGCACCGGGGAGCTGTTTTTT.

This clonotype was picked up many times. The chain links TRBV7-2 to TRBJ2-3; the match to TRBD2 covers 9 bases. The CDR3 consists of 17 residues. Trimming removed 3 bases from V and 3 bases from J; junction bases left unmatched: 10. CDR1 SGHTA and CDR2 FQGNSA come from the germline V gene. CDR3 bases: TGTGCCAGCAGCTTCATTAGCGGGGGTAGCAGGACAGATACGCAGTATTTT. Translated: CASSFISGGSRTDTQYF.

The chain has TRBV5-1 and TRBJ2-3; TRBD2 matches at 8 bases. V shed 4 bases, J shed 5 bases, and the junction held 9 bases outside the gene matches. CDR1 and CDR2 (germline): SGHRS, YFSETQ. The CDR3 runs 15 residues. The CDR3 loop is CASSHTGGREDTQYF. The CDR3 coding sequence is TGCGCCAGCAGCCACACGGGGGGGCGAGAAGATACGCAGTATTTT.

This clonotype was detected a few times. CDR3 loop: CASSDRGAHRTQYF. The CDR3 DNA is TGTGCCAGCAGCGACAGGGGCGCACATAGGACCCAGTACTTC. This rearrangement joins TRBV6-2 or TRBV6-3 to TRBJ2-5, with 8 bases aligning to TRBD1. The germline V gene has CDR1 MNHEY and CDR2 SVGEGT. V trimming: 6 bases; J trimming: 7 bases; junction bases outside the gene matches: 10. The CDR3 spans 14 residues.

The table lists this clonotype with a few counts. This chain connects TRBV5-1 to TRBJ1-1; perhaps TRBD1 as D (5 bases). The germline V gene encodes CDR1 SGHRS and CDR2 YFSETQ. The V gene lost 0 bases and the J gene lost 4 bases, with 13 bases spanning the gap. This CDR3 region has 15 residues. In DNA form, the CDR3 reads TGCGCCAGCAGCTTGGAGCAGGGTTCGGGCACTGAAGCTTTCTTT. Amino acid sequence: CASSLEQGSGTEAFF.

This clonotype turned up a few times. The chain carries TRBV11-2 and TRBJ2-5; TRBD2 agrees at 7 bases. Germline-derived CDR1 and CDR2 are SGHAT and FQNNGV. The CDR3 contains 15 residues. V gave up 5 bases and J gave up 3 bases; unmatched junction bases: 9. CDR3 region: CASSRGGPQKETQYF. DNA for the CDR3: TGTGCCAGCAGCCGGGGAGGGCCCCAAAAAGAGACCCAGTACTTC.

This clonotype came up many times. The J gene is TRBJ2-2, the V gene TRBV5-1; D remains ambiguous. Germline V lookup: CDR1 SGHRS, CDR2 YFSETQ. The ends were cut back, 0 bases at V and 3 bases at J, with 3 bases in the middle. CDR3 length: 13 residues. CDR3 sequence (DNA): TGCGCCAGCAGCTTGGAATACACCGGGGAGCTGTTTTTT. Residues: CASSLEYTGELFF.

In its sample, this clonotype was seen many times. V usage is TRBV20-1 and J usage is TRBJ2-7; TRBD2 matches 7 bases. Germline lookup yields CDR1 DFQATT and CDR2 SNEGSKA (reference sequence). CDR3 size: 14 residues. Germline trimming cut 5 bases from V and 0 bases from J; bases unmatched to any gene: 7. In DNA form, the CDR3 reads TGCAGTGCTGAATCCGGGACTACCTCCTACGAGCAGTACTTC. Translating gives CSAESGTTSYEQYF.

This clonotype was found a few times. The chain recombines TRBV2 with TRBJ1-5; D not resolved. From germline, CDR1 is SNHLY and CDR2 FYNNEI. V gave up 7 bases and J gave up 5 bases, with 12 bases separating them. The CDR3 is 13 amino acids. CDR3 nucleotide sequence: TGTGCCAGCAATGGTCCGGGAGATCAGCCCCAGCATTTT. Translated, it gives CASNGPGDQPQHF.

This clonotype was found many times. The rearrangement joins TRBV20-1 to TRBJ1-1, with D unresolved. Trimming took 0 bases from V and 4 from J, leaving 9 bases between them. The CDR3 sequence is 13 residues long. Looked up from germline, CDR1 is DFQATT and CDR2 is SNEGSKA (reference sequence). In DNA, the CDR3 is TGCAGTGCTAGAGAAGGACCCTCCACTGAAGCTTTCTTT. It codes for CSAREGPSTEAFF.

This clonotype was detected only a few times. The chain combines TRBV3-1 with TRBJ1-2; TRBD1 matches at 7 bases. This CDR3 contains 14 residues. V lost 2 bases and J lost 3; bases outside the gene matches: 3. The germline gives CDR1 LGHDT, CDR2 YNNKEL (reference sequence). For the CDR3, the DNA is TGTGCCAGCAGCCAAAGACAGGGTCACTATGGCTACACCTTC. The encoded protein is CASSQRQGHYGYTF. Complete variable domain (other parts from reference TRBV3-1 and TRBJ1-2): DTAVSQTPKYLVTQMGNDKSIKCEQNLGHDTMYWYKQDSKKFLKIMFSYNNKELIINETVPNRFSPKSPDKAHLNLHINSLELGDSAVYFCASSQRQGHYGYTFGSGTRLTVV.

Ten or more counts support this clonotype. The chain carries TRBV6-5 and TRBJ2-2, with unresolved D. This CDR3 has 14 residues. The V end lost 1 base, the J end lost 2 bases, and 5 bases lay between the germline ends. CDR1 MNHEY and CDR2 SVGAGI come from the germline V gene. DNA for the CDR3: TGTGCCAGCAGTTACTACGCTAACACCGGGGAGCTGTTTTTT. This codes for CASSYYANTGELFF.

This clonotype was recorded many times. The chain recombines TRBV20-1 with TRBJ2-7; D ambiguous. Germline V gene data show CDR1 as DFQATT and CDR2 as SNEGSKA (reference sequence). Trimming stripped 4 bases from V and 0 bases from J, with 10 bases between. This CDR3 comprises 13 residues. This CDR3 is CSAKIASSYEQYF. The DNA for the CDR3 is TGCAGTGCTAAGATAGCCAGCTCCTACGAGCAGTACTTC.

In DNA form, the CDR3 reads TGTGCCAGCAGCTTAGACAGGGTCGAGACTGAAGCTTTCTTT. Translation gives CASSLDRVETEAFF. V usage is TRBV7-2 and J usage is TRBJ1-1; maybe TRBD1 (6 bases). The V and J ends lost 1 base and 5 bases respectively, with 11 bases between them. CDR1 and CDR2 from the germline V gene are SGHTA and FQGNSA. This CDR3 spans 14 amino acids. Supplemented by reference TRBV7-2 and TRBJ1-1, the full variable domain reads GAGVSQSPSNKVTEKGKDVELRCDPISGHTALYWYRQSLGQGLEFLIYFQGNSAPDKSGLPSDRFSAERTGGSVSTLTIQRTQQEDSAVYLCASSLDRVETEAFFGQGTRLTVV.

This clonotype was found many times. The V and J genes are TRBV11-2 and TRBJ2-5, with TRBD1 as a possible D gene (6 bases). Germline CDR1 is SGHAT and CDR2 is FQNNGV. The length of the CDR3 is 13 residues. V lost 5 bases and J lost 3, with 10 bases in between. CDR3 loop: CASSLDRKETQYF. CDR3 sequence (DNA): TGTGCCAGCAGCCTGGACAGAAAAGAGACCCAGTACTTC.

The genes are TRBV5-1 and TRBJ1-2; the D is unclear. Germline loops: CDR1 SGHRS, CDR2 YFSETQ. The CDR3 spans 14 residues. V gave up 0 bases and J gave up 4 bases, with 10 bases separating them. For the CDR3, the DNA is TGCGCCAGCAGCTTGGCCCCAGAGGGCTATGGCTACACCTTC. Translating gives CASSLAPEGYGYTF. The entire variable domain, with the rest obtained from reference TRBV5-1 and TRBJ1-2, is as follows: KAGVTQTPRYLIKTRGQQVTLSCSPISGHRSVSWYQQTPGQGLQFLFEYFSETQRNKGNFPGRFSGRQFSNSRSEMNVSTLELGDSALYLCASSLAPEGYGYTFGSGTRLTVV.

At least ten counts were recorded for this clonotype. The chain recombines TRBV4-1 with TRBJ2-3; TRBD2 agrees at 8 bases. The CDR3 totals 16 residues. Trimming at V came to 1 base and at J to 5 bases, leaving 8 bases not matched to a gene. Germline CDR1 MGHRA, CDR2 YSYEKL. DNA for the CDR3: TGCGCCAGCAGCCAAGGGCTGACTAGCGTGGAAGATACGCAGTATTTT. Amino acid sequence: CASSQGLTSVEDTQYF.

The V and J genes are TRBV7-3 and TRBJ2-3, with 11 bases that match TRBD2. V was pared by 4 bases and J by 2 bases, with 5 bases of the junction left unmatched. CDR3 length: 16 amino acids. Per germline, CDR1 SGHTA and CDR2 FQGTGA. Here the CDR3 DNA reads TGTGCCAGCAGCTCTGTAGCGGGGGGGCCCACAGATACGCAGTATTTT. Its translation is CASSSVAGGPTDTQYF.

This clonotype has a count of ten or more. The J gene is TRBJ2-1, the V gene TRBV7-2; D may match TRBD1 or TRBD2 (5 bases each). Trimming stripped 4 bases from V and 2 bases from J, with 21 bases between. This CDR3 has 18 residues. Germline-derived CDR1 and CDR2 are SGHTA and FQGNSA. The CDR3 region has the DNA TGTGCCAGCAGCTACCGAACCAAAACTCCGGGGCCCTACAATGAGCAGTTCTTC. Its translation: CASSYRTKTPGPYNEQFF.